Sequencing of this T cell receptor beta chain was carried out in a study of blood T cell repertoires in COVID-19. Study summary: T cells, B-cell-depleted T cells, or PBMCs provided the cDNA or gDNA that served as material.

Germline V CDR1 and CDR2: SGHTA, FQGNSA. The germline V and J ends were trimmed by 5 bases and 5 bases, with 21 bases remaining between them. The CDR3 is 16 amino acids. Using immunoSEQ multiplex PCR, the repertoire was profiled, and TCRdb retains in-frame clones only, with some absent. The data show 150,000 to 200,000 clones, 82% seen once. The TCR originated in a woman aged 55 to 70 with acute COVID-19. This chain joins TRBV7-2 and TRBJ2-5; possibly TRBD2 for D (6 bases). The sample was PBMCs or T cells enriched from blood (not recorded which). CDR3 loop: CASSPPGLLATETQYF. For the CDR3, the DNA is TGTGCCAGCAGCCCCCCTGGGCTACTAGCTACGGAGACCCAGTACTTC. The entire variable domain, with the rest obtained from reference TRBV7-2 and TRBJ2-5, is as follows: GAGVSQSPSNKVTEKGKDVELRCDPISGHTALYWYRQSLGQGLEFLIYFQGNSAPDKSGLPSDRFSAERTGGSVSTLTIQRTQQEDSAVYLCASSPPGLLATETQYFGPGTRLLVL.